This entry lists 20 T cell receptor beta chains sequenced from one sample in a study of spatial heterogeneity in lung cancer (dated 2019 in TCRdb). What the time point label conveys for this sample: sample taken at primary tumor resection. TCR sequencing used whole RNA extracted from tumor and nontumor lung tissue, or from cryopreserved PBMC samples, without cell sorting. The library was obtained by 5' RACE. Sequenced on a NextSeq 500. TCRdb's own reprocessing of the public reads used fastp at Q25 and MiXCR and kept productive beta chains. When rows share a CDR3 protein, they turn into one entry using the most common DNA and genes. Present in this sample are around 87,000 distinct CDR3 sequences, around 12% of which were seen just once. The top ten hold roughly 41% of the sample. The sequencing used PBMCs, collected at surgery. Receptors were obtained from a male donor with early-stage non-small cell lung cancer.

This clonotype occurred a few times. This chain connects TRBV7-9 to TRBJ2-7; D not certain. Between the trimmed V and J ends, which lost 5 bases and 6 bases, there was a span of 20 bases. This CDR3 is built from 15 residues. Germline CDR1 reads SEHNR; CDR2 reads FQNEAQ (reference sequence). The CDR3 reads CASSLSRHGTSEQYF. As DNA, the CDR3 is TGTGCCAGCAGCCTCTCCCGGCACGGAACCTCCGAGCAGTACTTC.

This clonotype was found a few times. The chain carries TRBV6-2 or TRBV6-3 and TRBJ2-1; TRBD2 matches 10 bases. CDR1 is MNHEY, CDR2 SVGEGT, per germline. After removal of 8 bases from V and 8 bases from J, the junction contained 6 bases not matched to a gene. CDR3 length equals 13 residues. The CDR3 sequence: CASERGGLDEQFF. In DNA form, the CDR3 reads TGTGCCAGCGAGCGGGGGGGCCTTGATGAGCAGTTCTTC.

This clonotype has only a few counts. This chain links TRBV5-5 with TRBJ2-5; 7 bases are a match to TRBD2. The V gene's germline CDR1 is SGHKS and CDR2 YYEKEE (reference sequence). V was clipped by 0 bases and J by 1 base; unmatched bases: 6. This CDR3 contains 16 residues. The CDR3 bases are TGTGCCAGCAGCTTGGCTGGGGGGGTTAGCCAAGAGACCCAGTACTTC. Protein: CASSLAGGVSQETQYF.

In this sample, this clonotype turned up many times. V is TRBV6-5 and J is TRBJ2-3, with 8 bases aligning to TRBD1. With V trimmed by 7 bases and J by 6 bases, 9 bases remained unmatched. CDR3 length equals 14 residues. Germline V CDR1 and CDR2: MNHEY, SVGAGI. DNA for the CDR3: TGTGCCAGCAACGTTCGACAGGGGCGGGATACGCAGTATTTT. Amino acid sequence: CASNVRQGRDTQYF.

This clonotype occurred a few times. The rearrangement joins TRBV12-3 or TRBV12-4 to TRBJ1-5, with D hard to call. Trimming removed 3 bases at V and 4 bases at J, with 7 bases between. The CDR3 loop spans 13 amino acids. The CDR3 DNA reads TGTGCCAGCAGTTTCAGTAAGAATCAGCCCCAGCATTTT. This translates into CASSFSKNQPQHF.

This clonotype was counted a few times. CDR3 in amino acids: CASSPTGGWSGYTF. The CDR3 DNA sequence: TGTGCCAGCAGCCCGACAGGGGGATGGAGTGGCTACACCTTC. This chain connects TRBV14 to TRBJ1-2, with TRBD1 matching 9 bases. The junction had 7 bases not matched to a gene; V was cut back by 4 bases and J by 7 bases. The germline CDR1 and CDR2 sequences are SGHDN and FVKESK. CDR3 length: 14 amino acids.

The CDR3 bases are TGTGCCAGCAGCTTAAGAGCGAACACTGAAGCTTTCTTT. Amino acid sequence: CASSLRANTEAFF. V gene TRBV7-2 combines with J gene TRBJ1-1; unclear D gene. The CDR3 is made up of 13 amino acids. V was shortened by 2 bases and J by 1 base, with 5 bases between the two germline ends. The germline CDR1 and CDR2 sequences are SGHTA and FQGNSA.

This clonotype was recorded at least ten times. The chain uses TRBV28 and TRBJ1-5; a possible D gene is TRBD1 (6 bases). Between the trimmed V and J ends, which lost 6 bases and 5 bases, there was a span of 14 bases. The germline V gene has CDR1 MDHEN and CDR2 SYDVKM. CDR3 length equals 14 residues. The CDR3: CASRKGGNDQPQHF. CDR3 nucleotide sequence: TGTGCCAGCAGAAAGGGGGGTAATGATCAGCCCCAGCATTTT.

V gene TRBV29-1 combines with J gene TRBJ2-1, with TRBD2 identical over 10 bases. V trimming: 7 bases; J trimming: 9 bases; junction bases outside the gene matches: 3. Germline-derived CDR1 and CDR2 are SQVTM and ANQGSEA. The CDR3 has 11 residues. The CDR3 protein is CSAGLASEQFF. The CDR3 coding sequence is TGCAGCGCGGGACTAGCGTCTGAGCAGTTCTTC.

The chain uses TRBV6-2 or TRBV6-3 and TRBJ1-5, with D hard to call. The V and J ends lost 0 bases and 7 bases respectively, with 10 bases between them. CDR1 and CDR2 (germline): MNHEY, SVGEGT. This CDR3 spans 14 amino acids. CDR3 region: CASSYSWGGQPQHF. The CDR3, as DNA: TGTGCCAGCAGTTACTCGTGGGGAGGGCAGCCCCAGCATTTT.

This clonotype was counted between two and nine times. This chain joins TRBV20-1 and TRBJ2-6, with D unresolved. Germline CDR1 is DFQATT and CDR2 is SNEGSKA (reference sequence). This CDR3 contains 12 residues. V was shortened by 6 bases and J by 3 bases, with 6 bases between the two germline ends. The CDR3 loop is CSAEYGANVLTF. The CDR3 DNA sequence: TGCAGTGCCGAATATGGGGCCAACGTCCTGACTTTC.

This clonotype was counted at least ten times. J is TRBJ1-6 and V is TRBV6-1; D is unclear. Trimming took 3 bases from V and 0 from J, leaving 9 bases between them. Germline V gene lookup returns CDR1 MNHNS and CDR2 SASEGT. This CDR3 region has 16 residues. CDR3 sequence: CASSDFHHSYNSPLHF. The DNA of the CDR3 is TGTGCCAGCAGTGATTTCCATCACTCCTATAATTCACCCCTCCACTTT.

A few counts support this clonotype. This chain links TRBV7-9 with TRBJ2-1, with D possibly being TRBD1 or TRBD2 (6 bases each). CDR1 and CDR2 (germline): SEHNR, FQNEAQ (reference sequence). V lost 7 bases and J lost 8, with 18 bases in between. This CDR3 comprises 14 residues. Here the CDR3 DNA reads TGTGCCAGCACCTCCGACAGGAGGGCCGATGAGCAGTTCTTC. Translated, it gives CASTSDRRADEQFF.

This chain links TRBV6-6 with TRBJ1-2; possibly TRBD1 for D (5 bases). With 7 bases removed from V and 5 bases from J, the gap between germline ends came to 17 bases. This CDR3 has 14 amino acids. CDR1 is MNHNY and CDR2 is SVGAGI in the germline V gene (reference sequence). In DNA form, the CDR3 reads TGTGCCAGCACCCAGGCGGGACTCGCTTATGGCTACACCTTC. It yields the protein CASTQAGLAYGYTF.

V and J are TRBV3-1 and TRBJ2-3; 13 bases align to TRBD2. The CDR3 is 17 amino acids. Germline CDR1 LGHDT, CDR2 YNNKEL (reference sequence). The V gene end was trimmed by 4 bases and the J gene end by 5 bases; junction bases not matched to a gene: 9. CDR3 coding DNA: TGTGCCAGCAGCCGGTCACTAGCGGGAGGGTCAGGAGATACGCAGTATTTT. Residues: CASSRSLAGGSGDTQYF.

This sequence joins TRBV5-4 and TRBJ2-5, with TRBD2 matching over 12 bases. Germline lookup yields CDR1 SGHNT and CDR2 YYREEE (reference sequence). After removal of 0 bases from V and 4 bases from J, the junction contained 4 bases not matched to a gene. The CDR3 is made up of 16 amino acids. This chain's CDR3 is CASSLVTSGSPETQYF. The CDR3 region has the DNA TGTGCCAGCAGCTTGGTGACTAGCGGGAGTCCAGAGACCCAGTACTTC.

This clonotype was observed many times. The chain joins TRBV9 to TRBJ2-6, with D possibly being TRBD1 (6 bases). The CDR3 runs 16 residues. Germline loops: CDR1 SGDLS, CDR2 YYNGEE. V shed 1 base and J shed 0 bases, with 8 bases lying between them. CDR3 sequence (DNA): TGTGCCAGCAGCGTACCACAGGGCTCTGGGGCCAACGTCCTGACTTTC. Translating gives CASSVPQGSGANVLTF. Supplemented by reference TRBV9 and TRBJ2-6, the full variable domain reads DSGVTQTPKHLITATGQRVTLRCSPRSGDLSVYWYQQSLDQGLQFLIQYYNGEERAKGNILERFSAQQFPDLHSELNLSSLELGDSALYFCASSVPQGSGANVLTFGAGSRLTVL.

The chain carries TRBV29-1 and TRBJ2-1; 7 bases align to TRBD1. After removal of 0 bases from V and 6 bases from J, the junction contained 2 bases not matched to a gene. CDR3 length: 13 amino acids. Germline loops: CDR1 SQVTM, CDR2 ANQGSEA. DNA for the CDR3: TGCAGCGTTGAAGATTGGGACAGCAATGAGCAGTTCTTC. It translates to CSVEDWDSNEQFF.

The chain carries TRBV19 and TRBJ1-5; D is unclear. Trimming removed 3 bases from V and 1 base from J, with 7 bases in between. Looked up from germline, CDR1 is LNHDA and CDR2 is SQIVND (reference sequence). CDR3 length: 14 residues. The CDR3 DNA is TGTGCCAGTAGTATCGGGGTGAGCAATCAGCCCCAGCATTTT. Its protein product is CASSIGVSNQPQHF. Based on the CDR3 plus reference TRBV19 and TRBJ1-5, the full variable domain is DGGITQSPKYLFRKEGQNVTLSCEQNLNHDAMYWYRQDPGQGLRLIYYSQIVNDFQKGDIAEGYSVSREKKESFPLTVTSAQKNPTAFYLCASSIGVSNQPQHFGDGTRLSIL.

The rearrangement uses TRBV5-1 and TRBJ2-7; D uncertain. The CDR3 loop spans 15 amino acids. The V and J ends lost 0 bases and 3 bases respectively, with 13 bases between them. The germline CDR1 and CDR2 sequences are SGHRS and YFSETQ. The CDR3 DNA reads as TGCGCCAGCAGCTTGGTGTCGGGCTCCCTCTACGAGCAGTACTTC. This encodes CASSLVSGSLYEQYF.